The 19 T cell receptor beta chains listed next were all sequenced from one sample in a study of cytomegalovirus exposure and HLA in healthy donors. The PCR made use of 60 Vbeta and 13 Jbeta primers. Profiled with immunoSEQ multiplex PCR; TCRdb holds only in-frame clones, not every one. The sample carries roughly 150,000 clones, approximately 63% recorded once. The specimen was PBMCs. Receptor source: a woman aged 55-69 years in good health and CMV-seropositive.

The chain couples TRBV14 to TRBJ1-1; the match to TRBD1 covers 7 bases. Per germline, CDR1 SGHDN and CDR2 FVKESK. The junction had 6 bases not matched to a gene; V was cut back by 2 bases and J by 0 bases. This CDR3 comprises 16 residues. CDR3 bases: TGTGCCAGCAGCCAAAAGGACAGGCCACTGAACACTGAAGCTTTCTTT. It translates to CASSQKDRPLNTEAFF.

This clone was counted a few times. The chain recombines TRBV28 with TRBJ2-7; 8 bases are a match to TRBD2. The CDR3 spans 15 residues. CDR1 and CDR2 from the germline V gene are MDHEN and SYDVKM. Trimming at V came to 7 bases and at J to 2 bases, leaving 10 bases not matched to a gene. The CDR3 DNA is TGTGCCAGCAATCTACGGGGGGGAGTCACCTACGAGCAGTACTTC. Protein product: CASNLRGGVTYEQYF.

This clone was observed a handful of times. The J gene is TRBJ2-7, the V gene TRBV5-1, with a tentative D call TRBD1 (6 bases). V lost 0 bases and J lost 5, with 12 bases in between. The CDR3 totals 14 residues. Germline V gene sequence: CDR1 SGHRS, CDR2 YFSETQ. CDR3: CASSLGQGSDEQYF. The CDR3 DNA is TGCGCCAGCAGCTTGGGGCAGGGGTCGGACGAGCAGTACTTC.

The rearrangement joins TRBV19 to TRBJ2-1; 12 nucleotides agree with TRBD1. V lost 3 bases, J lost 7 bases, and 4 bases stayed unmatched. The germline V gene has CDR1 LNHDA and CDR2 SQIVND (reference sequence). The CDR3 is 15 amino acids. CDR3 amino acids: CASSILGQGANEQFF. The DNA for the CDR3 is TGTGCCAGTAGTATTCTGGGACAGGGGGCAAATGAGCAGTTCTTC.

A remark on this clone: The same CDR3 arises from other DNA sequences in this sample as well. This chain links TRBV5-8 with TRBJ1-5; 9 bases are a match to TRBD1. The V and J ends lost 1 base and 7 bases, in that order; junction bases with no gene match: 6. Germline V gives CDR1 SGHTS, CDR2 YDEGEE. There are 15 residues in the CDR3. The CDR3 spells CASSLLGQGEQPQHF. The DNA for the CDR3 is TGTGCCAGCAGCTTGCTGGGACAGGGAGAACAGCCCCAGCATTTT.

The chain joins TRBV14 to TRBJ2-5; 9 bases are a match to TRBD1. The CDR3 spans 18 residues. The V gene end was trimmed by 0 bases and the J gene end by 5 bases; junction bases not matched to a gene: 13. The V gene's germline CDR1 is SGHDN and CDR2 FVKESK. DNA for the CDR3: TGTGCCAGCAGCCAAGATTACACAGGGGGCCGCAGGTGGGAGACCCAGTACTTC. It translates to CASSQDYTGGRRWETQYF.

This sequence joins TRBV29-1 and TRBJ2-1; TRBD2 matches at 16 bases. CDR3 size: 14 residues. Trimming cost V 6 bases and J 14 bases; bases outside gene matches: 10. Germline-derived CDR1 and CDR2 are SQVTM and ANQGSEA. CDR3 region: CSVLGGLAGGLEFF. In DNA form, the CDR3 reads TGCAGCGTGCTTGGGGGACTAGCGGGAGGGCTGGAGTTCTTC.

This clone has a single count. The gene calls are TRBV19 and TRBJ1-4; 8 bases fit TRBD1. The junction had 4 bases not matched to a gene; V was cut back by 5 bases and J by 8 bases. Germline V lookup: CDR1 LNHDA, CDR2 SQIVND (reference sequence). The length of the CDR3 is 13 residues. The CDR3: CASSGQGPEKLFF. CDR3 nucleotide sequence: TGTGCCAGTAGTGGACAGGGACCCGAAAAACTGTTTTTT.

The chain has TRBV28 and TRBJ2-1, with TRBD2 matching 7 bases. Germline values: CDR1 MDHEN, CDR2 SYDVKM. CDR3 length equals 12 residues. After removal of 8 bases from V and 10 bases from J, the junction contained 8 bases not matched to a gene. DNA of the CDR3: TGTGCCAGCGCGGGAGCTAGATGGGAGCAGTTCTTC. Amino acid sequence: CASAGARWEQFF. Looking up the rest from reference TRBV28 and TRBJ2-1 gives the full variable domain: DVKVTQSSRYLVKRTGEKVFLECVQDMDHENMFWYRQDPGLGLRLIYFSYDVKMKEKGDIPEGYSVSREKKERFSLILESASTNQTSMYLCASAGARWEQFFGPGTRLTVL.

The V gene is TRBV2, the J gene TRBJ1-2; D remains unclear. There are 12 residues in the CDR3. Looked up from germline, CDR1 is SNHLY and CDR2 is FYNNEI. The V and J ends lost 3 bases and 8 bases respectively, with 10 bases between them. The CDR3 coding sequence is TGTGCCAGCAGTGAGGGGAGCCGCGGCTACACCTTC. It translates to CASSEGSRGYTF.

The chain combines TRBV18 with TRBJ2-6; 8 nucleotides agree with TRBD1. Germline values: CDR1 KGHSH, CDR2 LQKENI. After removal of 3 bases from V and 0 bases from J, the junction contained 10 bases not matched to a gene. CDR3 size: 19 residues. CDR3 residues: CASSPRLGQGLSGANVLTF. The CDR3 DNA follows: TGTGCCAGCTCACCTAGGTTAGGACAGGGCCTCTCTGGGGCCAACGTCCTGACTTTC.

This sequence joins TRBV5-8 and TRBJ1-5, with D perhaps TRBD1 (5 bases). Germline V gives CDR1 SGHTS, CDR2 YDEGEE. Deletions cut 4 bases from V and 2 bases from J, with 16 bases between. The CDR3 is 16 residues long. The CDR3 protein is CASSLSQGGGNQPQHF. For the CDR3, the DNA is TGTGCCAGCAGCCTCAGCCAGGGCGGGGGCAATCAGCCCCAGCATTTT.

The chain joins TRBV12-5 to TRBJ2-1, with TRBD2 identical over 9 bases. There are 16 residues in the CDR3. The germline V gene has CDR1 LGHNT and CDR2 FRNRAP. Trimming cost V 0 bases and J 5 bases; bases outside gene matches: 5. Here the CDR3 reads CASGLVRTSVDNEQFF. The DNA for the CDR3 is TGTGCTAGTGGTTTGGTCAGGACTAGCGTTGACAATGAGCAGTTCTTC.

The chain carries TRBV28 and TRBJ1-5, with D possibly TRBD1 on 5 matching bases. The CDR3 is made up of 13 amino acids. Trimming left V 5 bases short and J 4 bases short, with 9 bases between. The germline V gene has CDR1 MDHEN and CDR2 SYDVKM. The CDR3 nucleotides are TGTGCCAGCAGTAAGGGGAAGAATCAGCCCCAGCATTTT. It codes for CASSKGKNQPQHF.

This chain connects TRBV2 to TRBJ1-1; TRBD1 is a possible D gene (6 bases). This CDR3 has 15 amino acids. V lost 5 bases and J lost 1, with 14 bases in between. Germline V gene lookup returns CDR1 SNHLY and CDR2 FYNNEI. CDR3 nucleotide sequence: TGTGCCAGCAGTTTAACCGCGGACAGGAACACTGAAGCTTTCTTT. Translated: CASSLTADRNTEAFF.

The chain carries TRBV2 and TRBJ2-1, with 9 bases lining up with TRBD1. The CDR3 has 14 residues. Germline V gene data show CDR1 as SNHLY and CDR2 as FYNNEI. V gave up 7 bases and J gave up 9 bases; unmatched junction bases: 10. DNA for the CDR3: TGTGCCAGCACCCTCTTGGGACAGGGAGTTGAGCAGTTCTTC. It codes for CASTLLGQGVEQFF.

V usage is TRBV5-1 and J usage is TRBJ1-3; 7 nucleotides match TRBD1. Germline V gene data show CDR1 as SGHRS and CDR2 as YFSETQ. V shed 4 bases and J 6 bases; nucleotides not matched to a gene: 7. The CDR3 contains 14 residues. This CDR3 reads CASSNGQEVNTIYF. In DNA form, the CDR3 reads TGCGCCAGCAGCAACGGACAGGAGGTAAACACCATATATTTT.

This chain joins TRBV19 and TRBJ1-2; 8 bases fit TRBD1. The CDR3 is 13 residues long. In germline, CDR1 is LNHDA, CDR2 SQIVND (reference sequence). V gave up 1 base and J gave up 9 bases; unmatched junction bases: 4. Here the CDR3 reads CASSIGPGGRYTF. For the CDR3, the DNA is TGTGCCAGTAGTATAGGGCCAGGGGGCCGCTACACCTTC.

The V call is TRBV9, the J call TRBJ2-2, with D hard to call. The V end lost 0 bases, the J end lost 6 bases, and 9 bases lay between the germline ends. This CDR3 region has 14 residues. CDR1 and CDR2 from the germline V gene are SGDLS and YYNGEE. This CDR3 is CASSVVDSAGELFF. The CDR3 DNA follows: TGTGCCAGCAGCGTAGTTGATAGTGCCGGGGAGCTGTTTTTT.